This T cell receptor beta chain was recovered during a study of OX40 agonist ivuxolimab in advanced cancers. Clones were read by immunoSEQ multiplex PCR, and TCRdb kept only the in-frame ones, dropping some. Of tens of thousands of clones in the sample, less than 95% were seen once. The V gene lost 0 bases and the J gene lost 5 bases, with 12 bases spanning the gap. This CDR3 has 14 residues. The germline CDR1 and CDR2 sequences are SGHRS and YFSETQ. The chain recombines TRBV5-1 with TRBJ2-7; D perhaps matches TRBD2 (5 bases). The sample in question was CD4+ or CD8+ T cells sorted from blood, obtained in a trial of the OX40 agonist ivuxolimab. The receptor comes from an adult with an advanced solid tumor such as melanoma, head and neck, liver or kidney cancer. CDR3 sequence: CASSLEGDRDEQYF. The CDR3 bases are TGCGCCAGCAGCTTGGAGGGAGACCGGGACGAGCAGTACTTC.